Listed below are T cell receptor beta chains from one sample, sequenced in a study of cytomegalovirus exposure and HLA in healthy donors. Assay used: immunoSEQ multiplex PCR; TCRdb lists only in-frame clones, some missing. The sample records approximately 130,000 clones, over 65% being singletons. The sequenced sample was PBMCs. Receptors originate from a woman under 40 in good health and CMV-seronegative. Both conserved end residues are part of each CDR3. Each record gives: V gene, J gene, CDR3 length, D gene, clone size, CDR3 DNA, CDR3 protein. A D gene is named only where the DNA matches it firmly. For some rows the clone size is stated as once, few or many, or as a class when expanded; others skip it.

TRBV11-2	TRBJ1-4	17	TRBD1	.	TGTGCCAGCAGCCCCGGGGCGACAGGGGGCTTACGTGAAAAACTGTTTTTT	CASSPGATGGLREKLFF
TRBV6-1	TRBJ2-3	16	TRBD2	.	TGTGCCAGCAGTGCGACTAGCGGGGGGCCCACAGATACGCAGTATTTT	CASSATSGGPTDTQYF
TRBV6-4	TRBJ2-3	14	TRBD2	.	TGTGCCAGCAGTGACACTAGCGGGGCAGATACGCAGTATTTT	CASSDTSGADTQYF
TRBV2	TRBJ1-2	13	.	few	TGTGCCAGCAGGATAGACAGCCAGTATGGCTACACCTTC	CASRIDSQYGYTF
TRBV5-1	TRBJ2-2	16	.	.	TGCGCCAGCAGCTTGGTTATCGGGGATTTTACCGGGGAGCTGTTTTTT	CASSLVIGDFTGELFF
TRBV18	TRBJ2-3	15	.	.	TGTGCCAGCTCCCCCCTGGACATAGGGGAAGATACGCAGTATTTT	CASSPLDIGEDTQYF
TRBV29-1	TRBJ2-5	15	TRBD2	.	TGCAGCGTGGCCCTAGCGGGGGCTAACCAAGAGACCCAGTACTTC	CSVALAGANQETQYF
TRBV19	TRBJ1-2	15	TRBD1	.	TGTGCCAGTAGTAGCCGGACAGGGGCAAACTATGGCTACACCTTC	CASSSRTGANYGYTF
TRBV5-1	TRBJ2-2	18	.	.	TGCGCCAGCAGCTTGGATCCCCCGGGAGCCTCCTTCACCGGGGAGCTGTTTTTT	CASSLDPPGASFTGELFF
TRBV7-9	TRBJ2-4	15	.	.	TGTGCCAGCAGCTTAGACAATACAGCCAAAAACATTCAGTACTTC	CASSLDNTAKNIQYF
TRBV5-8	TRBJ2-7	16	TRBD1	.	TGTGCCAGCAGCTTGGAGTTGGCCAGGGGGCACTACGAGCAGTACTTC	CASSLELARGHYEQYF
TRBV7-6	TRBJ2-1	16	TRBD2	.	TGTGCCAGCAGCTTAGTAACGGTAGCGGGGTACGATGAGCAGTTCTTC	CASSLVTVAGYDEQFF
TRBV9	TRBJ1-3	17	.	.	TGTGCCAGCAGCGTAGGTGGACACAGCCCCTCTGGAAACACCATATATTTT	CASSVGGHSPSGNTIYF
TRBV9	TRBJ2-1	18	TRBD2	once	TGTGCCAGCAGCGTGGAGGGGAGAACGGGGGGCTCCTACAATGAGCAGTTCTTC	CASSVEGRTGGSYNEQFF
TRBV18	TRBJ1-5	14	.	.	TGTGCCAGCTCACCTGTACAGGGTGATCAGCCCCAGCATTTT	CASSPVQGDQPQHF
TRBV15	TRBJ2-7	15	TRBD2	.	TGTGCCACCAGCCGTGGGACTAGCGTATCCTACGAGCAGTACTTC	CATSRGTSVSYEQYF
TRBV9	TRBJ2-5	16	TRBD2	.	TGTGCCAGCAGCGTAGCCGAGGCCGGGACTAGAGAGACCCAGTACTTC	CASSVAEAGTRETQYF
TRBV5-1	TRBJ2-3	14	TRBD1	.	TGCGCCAGCACCCCTTCCACAGGGGAAAATACGCAGTATTTT	CASTPSTGENTQYF
TRBV13	TRBJ2-1	12	.	.	TGTGCCAGCAGCCCTCAGGGGAATGAGCAGTTCTTC	CASSPQGNEQFF
TRBV11-1	TRBJ2-7	13	.	.	TGTGCCAGCAGTCGGGACACCACCTACGAGCAGTACTTC	CASSRDTTYEQYF
TRBV7-8	TRBJ2-7	12	TRBD1	few	TGTGCCAGCAGCACAGGGGTCGGCGAGCAGTACTTC	CASSTGVGEQYF
TRBV6-1	TRBJ1-2	13	.	.	TGTGCCAGCAGTGAAGGGAGGACCCGACCGTACACCTTC	CASSEGRTRPYTF